These T cell receptor beta chains were read from a single sample in a study of blood T cells in healthy people across ages. TCRdb reprocessed the 5' RACE reads via MiXCR and lists one record per CDR3 protein. The sample lists roughly 900,000 distinct CDR3 sequences, under 30% occurring once. The sequenced sample was blood. Receptors were obtained from an elderly woman in good health. Both conserved end residues are part of each CDR3. Size is omitted from some rows. Given values are once, few, many or a class for expanded clones.

many,13,TRBV7-9,TRBJ1-2,CASSPDRGRGYTF
many,15,TRBV10-3,TRBJ2-3,CAIGQGALSTDTQYF
NA,14,TRBV25-1,TRBJ1-5,CASSSEGENQPQHF
many,15,TRBV7-9,TRBJ2-7,CASSPLGGVTYEQYF
few,11,TRBV7-2,TRBJ2-1,CASSPALEQFF
many,14,TRBV20-1,TRBJ2-3,CSAPLGGRTDTQYF
many,14,TRBV24-1,TRBJ2-3,CATTGQGPTDTQYF
NA,14,TRBV20-1,TRBJ2-1,CSARGRETYNEQFF
once,12,TRBV12-3/TRBV12-4,TRBJ2-3,CASSPGTDMQYF
once,15,TRBV7-9,TRBJ2-1,CASTRPGQGYNEQFF
many,14,TRBV7-2,TRBJ2-1,CASSSSGTDNEQFF
few,16,TRBV27,TRBJ2-7,CASSFGAGGSSYEQYF
few,13,TRBV14,TRBJ1-4,CASIGDNNEKLFF
NA,13,TRBV6-2/TRBV6-3,TRBJ1-5,CASSDISNQPQHF
NA,16,TRBV7-9,TRBJ2-3,CAKLPLASGSTDTQYF
few,14,TRBV7-8,TRBJ2-2,CASSLDLGAWELFF
many,17,TRBV5-1,TRBJ2-6,CASTRGTGVSGANVLTF
many,13,TRBV7-9,TRBJ2-1,CASSSSSRGEQFF
few,12,TRBV2,TRBJ2-1,CASSRARGERFF
NA,17,TRBV7-9,TRBJ2-5,CASSPRTSGRGGETQYF
many,12,TRBV29-1,TRBJ1-1,CSVENRATEAFF
many,18,TRBV3-1,TRBJ2-7,CASSRKIGTGGAVNEQYF